This TCR beta chain was profiled in a study of metastatic and nonmetastatic thyroid tumors. Study-level background: Thyroid patients, malignant and benign, had repertoires compared across blood and tumor or nodule tissue.

Ten or more counts support this clone. Other DNA sequences in the sample encode the same CDR3. Germline V lookup: CDR1 DFQATT, CDR2 SNEGSKA (reference sequence). The CDR3 loop spans 9 amino acids. Between the trimmed V and J ends, which lost 5 bases and 7 bases, there was a span of 4 bases. Through MiXCR, TCRdb re-clonotyped the PCR reads. The repertoire holds approximately 14,000 clones, with about 35% as singletons. Ahead of thyroid surgery, no patient had received treatment of any kind. The TCR sequence derives from a male donor with papillary thyroid cancer or a benign thyroid nodule (not recorded which). Some clones in this sample may be carry-over from other donors' samples. J is TRBJ2-3 and V is TRBV20-1; D gene unclear. Source material: tumor tissue. This CDR3 reads CSAGNTQYF. The CDR3, as DNA: TGCAGTGCTGGCAATACGCAGTATTTT.